A single sample is the source of the 13 T cell receptor beta chains below, sequenced in a study of early T cells in non-severe SARS-CoV-2 infection. TCRdb used MiXCR to reprocess the 5' RACE reads, holding one entry per CDR3 protein. The sample shows approximately 58,000 distinct CDR3 sequences, approximately 6.2% of them seen only once. The material sequenced was whole blood. These receptors all come from an adult who was a healthcare worker with PCR-confirmed SARS-CoV-2 infection or an uninfected control (not recorded which).

This clonotype was found many times. J is TRBJ2-5 and V is TRBV14; maybe TRBD2 (6 bases). V gave up 2 bases and J gave up 4 bases, with 23 bases separating them. The CDR3 extends over 18 amino acids. Germline loops: CDR1 SGHDN, CDR2 FVKESK. DNA for the CDR3: TGTGCCAGCAGCCAAACTGGGTGGCGGGGACGCGGACGAGAGACCCAGTACTTC. Translating it yields CASSQTGWRGRGRETQYF.

Comments on this clonotype: A much bigger clone sits one base away, suggesting this may be a read error. This chain links TRBV18 with TRBJ2-3; D is undetermined. Per germline, CDR1 KGHSH and CDR2 LQKENI. The CDR3 runs 16 residues. CDR3 nucleotides: TGTGCCAGCGCACCACTTCCTAGGATGGGCCCAGATACGCAGTATTTT. It codes for CASAPLPRMGPDTQYF.

This clonotype has ten or more counts. This chain connects TRBV6-2 or TRBV6-3 to TRBJ2-3; D is unresolved. Trimming took 4 bases from V and 1 from J, leaving 3 bases between them. Germline values: CDR1 MNHEY, CDR2 SVGEGT. This CDR3 has 12 amino acids. Here the CDR3 reads CASSLGTDTQYF. The CDR3 DNA reads TGTGCCAGCAGTTTGGGCACAGATACGCAGTATTTT.

This clonotype has more than one count but fewer than ten. One end of the junction does not line up with germline, which may come from a read error. CDR3: CASSLAGGGETQYF. The CDR3 nucleotides read TGTGCTAGCAGCTTGGCCGGAGGGGGAGAGACCCAGTACTTC. The chain recombines TRBV7-7 with TRBJ2-5; either TRBD1 or TRBD2 may fit D (6 bases each). Germline V lookup: CDR1 SSHAT, CDR2 FNYEAQ (reference sequence). This CDR3 has 14 residues.

This clonotype was picked up many times. The J gene is TRBJ1-6, the V gene TRBV4-3; D gene uncertain. V was cut by 3 bases and J by 4 bases, with 7 bases left in between. Germline CDR1 and CDR2: LGHNA and YSLEER. The CDR3 spans 14 residues. CDR3 residues: CASSHSSYNSPLHF. The CDR3 bases are TGCGCCAGCAGCCATTCCAGTTATAATTCACCCCTCCACTTT.

This clonotype was detected ten times or more. The chain uses TRBV30 and TRBJ1-4; D possibly corresponds to TRBD1 (5 bases). The germline V gene encodes CDR1 GTSNPN and CDR2 SVGIG (reference sequence). The CDR3 runs to 13 residues. Trimming left V 3 bases short and J 6 bases short, with 11 bases between. In DNA form, the CDR3 reads TGTGCCTGGAGGGGGCAGGCTGATGAAAAACTGTTTTTT. It specifies CAWRGQADEKLFF.

There are many counts of this clonotype. This chain connects TRBV12-3 or TRBV12-4 to TRBJ2-1; 9 bases match TRBD1. This CDR3 region has 14 residues. Losses at the gene ends were 1 base for V and 6 bases for J; bases not matched to a gene: 1. In DNA, the CDR3 is TGTGCCAGCAGTTTAGGGACAGGGGTCAATGAGCAGTTCTTC. Translating gives CASSLGTGVNEQFF.

The sample holds many counts of this clonotype. The V call is TRBV11-2, the J call TRBJ1-2; tentatively, D is TRBD1 (5 bases). The length of the CDR3 is 14 residues. Trimming stripped 3 bases from V and 8 bases from J, with 16 bases between. In germline, CDR1 is SGHAT, CDR2 FQNNGV. Here the CDR3 reads CASSLSGTYVGYTF. DNA for the CDR3: TGTGCCAGCAGCTTGAGTGGGACGTACGTCGGCTACACCTTC.

Concerning this clonotype itself: A much larger clone differs from this one at a single base, so this may be a read error. The chain is built from TRBV7-2 and TRBJ1-5, with D possibly being TRBD1 (5 bases). Between the trimmed V and J ends, which lost 0 bases and 7 bases, there was a span of 13 bases. This CDR3 spans 15 amino acids. From germline, CDR1 is SGHTA and CDR2 FQGNSA. As DNA, the CDR3 is TGTGCCAGCAGCTTAGCGGGGACGCGTGGACAGCCCCAGCATTTT. Its translation is CASSLAGTRGQPQHF.

This clonotype has ten or more counts. The rearrangement uses TRBV20-1 and TRBJ2-7; perhaps D is TRBD1 or TRBD2 (5 bases each). V dropped 5 bases and J dropped 2 bases, with 13 bases sitting between them. Germline V CDR1 and CDR2: DFQATT, SNEGSKA (reference sequence). This CDR3 comprises 13 residues. Here the CDR3 reads CSASSGLAYEQYF. CDR3 sequence (DNA): TGCAGTGCTTCATCGGGGCTCGCCTACGAGCAGTACTTC.

This clonotype was found a few times. V and J are TRBV7-8 and TRBJ1-1, with no clear D. Germline V gene lookup returns CDR1 SGHVS and CDR2 FQNEAQ. The CDR3 totals 16 residues. V was trimmed by 1 base and J by 1 base, leaving 13 bases between them. This chain's CDR3 is CASSLGLGGRNTEAFF. CDR3 DNA sequence: TGTGCCAGCAGCTTAGGGTTGGGAGGGCGGAACACTGAAGCTTTCTTT.

The table lists this clonotype with many counts. V usage is TRBV4-3 and J usage is TRBJ1-6; 9 bases match TRBD1. CDR1 and CDR2 from the germline V gene are LGHNA and YSLEER. The V gene end was trimmed by 1 base and the J gene end by 6 bases; junction bases not matched to a gene: 7. The CDR3 is 17 residues long. The CDR3 loop reads CASSQAPQGAPNSPLHF. Here the CDR3 DNA reads TGCGCCAGCAGCCAAGCGCCACAGGGGGCTCCTAATTCACCCCTCCACTTT.

The sample holds a few counts of this clonotype. Here the CDR3 reads CASGSGGQGTDTQYF. The CDR3 DNA is TGTGCCAGCGGGTCAGGGGGTCAAGGGACAGATACGCAGTATTTT. The rearrangement joins TRBV28 to TRBJ2-3; 7 bases are a match to TRBD1. Germline V lookup: CDR1 MDHEN, CDR2 SYDVKM. The CDR3 contains 15 residues. The J segment lost 3 bases and the V segment lost 8 bases, leaving 11 bases of the junction unmatched.